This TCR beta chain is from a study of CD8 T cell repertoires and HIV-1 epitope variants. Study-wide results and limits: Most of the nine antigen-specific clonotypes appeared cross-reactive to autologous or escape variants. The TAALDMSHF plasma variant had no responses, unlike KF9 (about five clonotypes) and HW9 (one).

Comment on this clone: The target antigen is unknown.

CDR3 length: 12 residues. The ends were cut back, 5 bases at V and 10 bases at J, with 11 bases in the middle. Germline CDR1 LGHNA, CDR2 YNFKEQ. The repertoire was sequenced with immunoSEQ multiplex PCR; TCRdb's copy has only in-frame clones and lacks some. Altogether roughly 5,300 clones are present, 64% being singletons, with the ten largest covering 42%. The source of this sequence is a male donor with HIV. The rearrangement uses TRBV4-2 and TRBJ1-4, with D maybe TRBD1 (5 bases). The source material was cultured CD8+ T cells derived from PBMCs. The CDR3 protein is CASSLGGAKLFF. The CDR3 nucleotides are TGTGCCAGCAGCTTGGGAGGGGCAAAACTGTTTTTT.